This TCR beta chain was obtained from a study of human thymus T cells. Study findings and constraints: It looked as if thymic and blood repertoires used V and J genes in a biased way.

Those donating were healthy Finnish infants in corrective surgery for congenital heart defects. Half of the eight donors gave roughly 0.5-1 mL blood during surgery. The CDR3 runs 15 residues. The V gene's germline CDR1 is LGHNA and CDR2 YSLEER. Trimming stripped 0 bases from V and 0 bases from J, with 8 bases between. For this clone: Antigen: not known. At the DNA level, this CDR3 is encoded by other sequences in the same sample as well.

The table came from immunoSEQ multiplex PCR; TCRdb's copy has only in-frame clones and leaves some out. This sample has tens of thousands of clones, with nearly 95% found just once. This receptor was identified in a boy in the first two years of life with a congenital heart defect but otherwise immunologically healthy. The chain combines TRBV4-3 with TRBJ2-5, with D perhaps TRBD2 (5 bases). Sequencing was done on a sample of blood. The CDR3 loop is CASSQDPGYQETQYF. CDR3 coding DNA: TGCGCCAGCAGCCAAGATCCGGGGTACCAAGAGACCCAGTACTTC.